This T cell receptor (beta chain) was observed in a study of blood T cell repertoires in COVID-19. Study summary: The United States, Italy and Spain supplied acute and convalescent COVID-19 samples.

As originally analysed: Quantification of nucleated cells was approximated via reference gene primer amplification. Some clones are missing from TCRdb's copy, which holds only in-frame ones; the method was immunoSEQ multiplex PCR. That table gives V, J and clone size, and the DNA gave D and trimming. The sample includes about 29,000 clones, 84% of them seen just once. The CDR3 spans 13 residues. In germline, CDR1 is SGHVS, CDR2 FQNEAQ. The ends were cut back, 2 bases at V and 3 bases at J, with 8 bases in the middle. The TCR originated in an elderly man with active COVID-19. Sequenced sample: peripheral blood. The chain joins TRBV7-8 to TRBJ2-7; D is unresolved. As DNA, the CDR3 is TGTGCCAGCAGCTTATCACAGAGCTACGAGCAGTACTTC. This sequence encodes CASSLSQSYEQYF. Combining the CDR3 with reference TRBV7-8 and TRBJ2-7 gives the whole variable domain GAGVSQSPRYKVAKRGQDVALRCDPISGHVSLFWYQQALGQGPEFLTYFQNEAQLDKSGLPSDRFFAERPEGSVSTLKIQRTQQEDSAVYLCASSLSQSYEQYFGPGTRLTVT.